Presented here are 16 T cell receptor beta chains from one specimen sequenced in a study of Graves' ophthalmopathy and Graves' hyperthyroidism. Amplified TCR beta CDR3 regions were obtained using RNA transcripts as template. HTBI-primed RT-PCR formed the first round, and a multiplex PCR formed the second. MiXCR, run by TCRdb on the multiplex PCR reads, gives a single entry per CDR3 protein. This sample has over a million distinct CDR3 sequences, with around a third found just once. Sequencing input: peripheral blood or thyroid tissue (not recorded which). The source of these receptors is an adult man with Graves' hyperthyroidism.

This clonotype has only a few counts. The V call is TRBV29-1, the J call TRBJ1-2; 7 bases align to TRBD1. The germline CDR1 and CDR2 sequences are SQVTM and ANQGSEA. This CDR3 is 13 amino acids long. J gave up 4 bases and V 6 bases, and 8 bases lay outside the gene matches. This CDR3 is CSVSGGKTYGYTF. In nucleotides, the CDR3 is TGCAGCGTCTCAGGGGGTAAGACCTATGGCTACACCTTC.

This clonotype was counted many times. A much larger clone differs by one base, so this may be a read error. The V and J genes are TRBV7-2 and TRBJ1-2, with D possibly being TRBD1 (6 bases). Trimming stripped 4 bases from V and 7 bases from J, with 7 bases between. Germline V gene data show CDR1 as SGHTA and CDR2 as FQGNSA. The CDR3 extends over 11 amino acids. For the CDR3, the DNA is TGTGCCAGCAGCTCAGGGGTTGGCTACACCTTC. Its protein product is CASSSGVGYTF.

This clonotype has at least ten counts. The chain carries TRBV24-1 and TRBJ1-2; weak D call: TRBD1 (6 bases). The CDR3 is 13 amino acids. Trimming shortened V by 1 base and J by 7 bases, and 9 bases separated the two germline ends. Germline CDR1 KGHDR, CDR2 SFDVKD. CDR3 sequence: CATSDLGGTGYTF. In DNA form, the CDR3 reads TGTGCCACCAGTGATTTAGGGGGAACTGGCTACACCTTC.

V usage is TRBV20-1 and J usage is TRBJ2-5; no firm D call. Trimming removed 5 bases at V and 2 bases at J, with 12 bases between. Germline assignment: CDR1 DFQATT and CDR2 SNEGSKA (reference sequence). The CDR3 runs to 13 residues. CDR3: CSAGWAGQETQYF. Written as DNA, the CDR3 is TGCAGTGCTGGATGGGCTGGACAAGAGACCCAGTACTTC.

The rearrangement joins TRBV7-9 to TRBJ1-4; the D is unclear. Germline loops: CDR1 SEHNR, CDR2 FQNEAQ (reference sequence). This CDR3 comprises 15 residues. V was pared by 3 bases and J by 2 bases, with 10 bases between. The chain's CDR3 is CASSFVSATNEKLFF. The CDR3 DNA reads TGTGCCAGCAGCTTCGTTAGCGCCACTAATGAAAAACTGTTTTTT.

Here the CDR3 reads CASRPTASVGQPQHF. The CDR3 region has the DNA TGTGCCAGCAGACCCACGGCGTCTGTCGGTCAGCCCCAGCATTTT. The chain has TRBV11-2 and TRBJ1-5; no clear D. Germline V lookup: CDR1 SGHAT, CDR2 FQNNGV. V was shortened by 6 bases and J by 6 bases, with 18 bases between the two germline ends. CDR3 size: 15 residues.

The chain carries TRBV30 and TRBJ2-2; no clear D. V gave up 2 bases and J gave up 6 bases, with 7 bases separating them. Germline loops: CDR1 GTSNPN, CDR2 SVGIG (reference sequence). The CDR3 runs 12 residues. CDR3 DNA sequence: TGTGCCTGGAGTCACAACGCCGGGGAGCTGTTTTTT. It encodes CAWSHNAGELFF.

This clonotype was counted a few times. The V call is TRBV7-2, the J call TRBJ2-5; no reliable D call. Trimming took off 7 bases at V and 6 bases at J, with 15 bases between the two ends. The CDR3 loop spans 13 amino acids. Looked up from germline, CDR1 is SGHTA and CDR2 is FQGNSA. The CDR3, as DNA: TGTGCCAGCACCCCCGGCAGGTTGAAGACCCAGTACTTC. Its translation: CASTPGRLKTQYF.

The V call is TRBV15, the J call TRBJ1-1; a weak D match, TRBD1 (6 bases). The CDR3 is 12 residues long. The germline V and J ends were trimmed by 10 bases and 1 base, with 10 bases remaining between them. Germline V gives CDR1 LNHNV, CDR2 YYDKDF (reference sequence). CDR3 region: CASGQKNTEAFF. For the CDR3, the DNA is TGTGCCAGCGGACAGAAGAACACTGAAGCTTTCTTT.

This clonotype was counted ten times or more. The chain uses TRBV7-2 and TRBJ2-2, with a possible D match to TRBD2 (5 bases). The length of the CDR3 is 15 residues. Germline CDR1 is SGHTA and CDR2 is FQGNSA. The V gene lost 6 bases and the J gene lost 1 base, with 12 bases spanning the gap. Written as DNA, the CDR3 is TGTGCCAGCAGGATGGGCGGAGGGAACACCGGGGAGCTGTTTTTT. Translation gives CASRMGGGNTGELFF.

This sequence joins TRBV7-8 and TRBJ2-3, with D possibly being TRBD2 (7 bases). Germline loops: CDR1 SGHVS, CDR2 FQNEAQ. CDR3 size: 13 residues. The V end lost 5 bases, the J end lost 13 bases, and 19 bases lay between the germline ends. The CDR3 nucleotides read TGTGCCAGCAGCCCAGAGGGGGGGCTGGGGGAGTATTTT. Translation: CASSPEGGLGEYF.

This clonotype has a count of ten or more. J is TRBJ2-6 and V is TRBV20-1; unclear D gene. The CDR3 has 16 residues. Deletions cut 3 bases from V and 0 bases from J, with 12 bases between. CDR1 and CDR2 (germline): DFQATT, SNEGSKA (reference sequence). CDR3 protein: CSASSHASSGANVLTF. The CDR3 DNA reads TGCAGTGCTAGTTCCCACGCGAGCTCTGGGGCCAACGTCCTGACTTTC.

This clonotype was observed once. Here the CDR3 DNA reads TGCAGCGTTAATGGGTGGGGTAGCACCATATATTTT. It is translated as CSVNGWGSTIYF. The J gene is TRBJ1-3, the V gene TRBV29-1; the D is unclear. Trimming took 5 bases from V and 9 from J, leaving 14 bases between them. CDR1 is SQVTM, CDR2 ANQGSEA, per germline. This CDR3 has 12 residues.

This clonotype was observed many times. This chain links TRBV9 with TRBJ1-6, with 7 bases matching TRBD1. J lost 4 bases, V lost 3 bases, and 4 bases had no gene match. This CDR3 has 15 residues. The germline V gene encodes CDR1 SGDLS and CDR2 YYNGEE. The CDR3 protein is CASSGDREYNSPLHF. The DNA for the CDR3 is TGTGCCAGCAGCGGAGACAGGGAATATAATTCACCCCTCCACTTT.

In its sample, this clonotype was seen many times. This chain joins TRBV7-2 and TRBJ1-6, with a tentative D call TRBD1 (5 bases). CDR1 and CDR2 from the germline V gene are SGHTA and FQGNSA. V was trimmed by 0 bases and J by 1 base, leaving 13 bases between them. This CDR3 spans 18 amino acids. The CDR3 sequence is CASSLAQGGGSYNSPLHF. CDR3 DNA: TGTGCCAGCAGCTTAGCTCAGGGTGGTGGATCCTATAATTCACCCCTCCACTTT.

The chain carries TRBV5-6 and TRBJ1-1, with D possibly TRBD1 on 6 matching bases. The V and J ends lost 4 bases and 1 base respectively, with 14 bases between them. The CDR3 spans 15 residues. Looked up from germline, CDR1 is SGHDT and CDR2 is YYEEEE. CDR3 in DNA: TGTGCCAGCAGCAGTCAGGGGACCTCGAACACTGAAGCTTTCTTT. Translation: CASSSQGTSNTEAFF.